The rows below give T cell receptor beta chains drawn from one sample of a study of shared clonotypes between healthy human individuals. The assay was immunoSEQ multiplex PCR, and TCRdb's table has in-frame clones only and misses some. The sample includes some 2,500,000 clones, 93% of them seen just once. The specimen was naive CD4+ T cells from PBMCs. These receptors were collected from a man between 18 and 35 years old in good health. Some clones in this sample may be carry-over from other donors' samples. The CDR3 runs from the conserved cysteine through the conserved F or W. A clone size is listed for some rows: how often the clone was seen (once, few, many), or a class if it is expanded.

-	12	TRBV28	CASSFYGPEAFF
-	15	TRBV5-4	CASSYGQGVANVLTF
-	14	TRBV9	CASSPRQGDNEQFF
once	16	TRBV28	CASSYGGGTGLYEQYF
-	14	TRBV9	CASSVLAGAVEQFF
-	15	TRBV6-1	CASSPPRAGVRELFF
-	16	TRBV6-5	CASSYSMTSPSREQYF
-	15	TRBV28	CASRDAGQPVDTQYF
-	17	TRBV7-8	CASSLGGSLQLTDTQYF
-	11	TRBV29-1	CSVGGINGYTF
-	14	TRBV5-1	CASSLGDFNDEQFF
-	18	TRBV4-1	CASSPDRERLSLGEKLFF
-	14	TRBV18	CASSPPSGTGEQFF
-	15	TRBV5-4	CASSDTKDRAFRYTF
-	13	TRBV28	CASRRSGTPEQYF
-	16	TRBV18	CASSPQRTGGVDEQYF
once	13	TRBV5-8	CASSLQNNQPQHF
-	16	TRBV19	CASSHRVQLGTGELFF
-	15	TRBV11-1	CASTLEGGSTDTQYF
-	14	TRBV5-1	CASSPPAQSTEAFF
-	12	TRBV5-6	CASTKWGTGKFF
-	15	TRBV5-1	CASSLDRGNTGELFF
-	14	TRBV5-5	CASSPRTGSNIQYF
-	14	TRBV27	CASRRTSGGYIQYF
-	15	TRBV28	CASRRQSSSYNEQFF
-	15	TRBV27	CASSLSSNMANEQFF
-	14	TRBV6-6	CASSYSTRNEKLFF
-	16	TRBV7-2	CASSLATSGGVETQYF
once	14	TRBV19	CASSGRDRGEKLFF
-	17	TRBV9	CASSPRASGRATGELFF
once	16	TRBV5-1	CASSLASGTNTGELFF
-	15	TRBV27	CASLGVAGGYNEQFF
-	14	TRBV27	CASRILGQGTEAFF
-	13	TRBV19	CASSIFGGTEAFF
-	19	TRBV7-9	CASSQLTLSFPATNEKLFF
-	15	TRBV18	CASSGRDRVNTEAFF
-	13	TRBV29-1	CSVTSTTNEKLFF
-	14	TRBV28	CASSVVGGAYEQYF
-	13	TRBV29-1	CSVNPLSGNTIYF
-	12	TRBV5-6	CASSLFVQEAFF
-	14	TRBV28	CASSPFQGVYGYTF
-	15	TRBV4-1	CASSRGRVTSYEQYF